This TCR beta chain was obtained from a study of cytomegalovirus exposure and HLA in healthy donors. General study points: The study labeled more than 150 TCR beta chains cytomegalovirus-associated.

Germline assignment: CDR1 MNHNS and CDR2 SASEGT. The CDR3 sequence is 13 residues long. V lost 6 bases to trimming and J lost 3 bases, with 11 bases between them. This clone was seen a handful of times. Its antigen is not known. Generated by immunoSEQ multiplex PCR, the TCRdb table keeps only in-frame clones and is missing some. This table holds about 140,000 clones, 84% found once. This TCR derives from a woman aged 30 to 39 in good health and CMV-seronegative. The sequenced sample was PBMCs. The chain couples TRBV6-1 to TRBJ1-2; D possibly corresponds to TRBD1 (6 bases). The CDR3 sequence: CASRTGQYYGYTF. DNA of the CDR3: TGTGCCAGCAGAACCGGACAGTACTATGGCTACACCTTC.